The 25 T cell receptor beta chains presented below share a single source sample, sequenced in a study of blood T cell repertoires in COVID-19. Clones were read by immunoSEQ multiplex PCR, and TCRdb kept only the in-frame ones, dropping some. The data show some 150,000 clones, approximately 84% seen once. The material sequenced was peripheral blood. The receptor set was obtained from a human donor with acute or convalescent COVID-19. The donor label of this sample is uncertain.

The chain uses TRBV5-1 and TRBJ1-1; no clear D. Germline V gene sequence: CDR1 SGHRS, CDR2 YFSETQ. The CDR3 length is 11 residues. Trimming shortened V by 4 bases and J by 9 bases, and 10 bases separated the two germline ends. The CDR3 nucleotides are TGCGCCAGCAGCCTGGAAGAGAAAGCTTTCTTT. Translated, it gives CASSLEEKAFF.

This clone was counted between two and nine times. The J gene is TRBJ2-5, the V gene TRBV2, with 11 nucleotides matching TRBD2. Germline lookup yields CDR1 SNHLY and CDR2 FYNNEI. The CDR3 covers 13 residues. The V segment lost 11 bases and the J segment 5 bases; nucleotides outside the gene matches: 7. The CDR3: CAVRASGGETQYF. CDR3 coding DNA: TGTGCCGTCCGGGCTAGCGGGGGGGAGACCCAGTACTTC.

CDR3 in amino acids: CASKPQRGGETQYF. As DNA, the CDR3 is TGTGCCAGCAAGCCCCAGCGGGGGGGAGAGACCCAGTACTTC. The V and J genes are TRBV4-2 and TRBJ2-5; 10 nucleotides agree with TRBD2. CDR1 and CDR2 (germline): LGHNA, YNFKEQ. The CDR3 extends over 14 amino acids. V lost 7 bases, J lost 4 bases, and 6 bases stayed unmatched.

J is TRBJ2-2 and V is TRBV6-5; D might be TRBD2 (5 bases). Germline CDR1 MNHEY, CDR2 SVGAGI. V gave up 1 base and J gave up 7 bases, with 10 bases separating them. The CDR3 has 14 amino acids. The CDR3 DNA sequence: TGTGCCAGCAGTTACTTAGAGGGCAGCGGGGAGCTGTTTTTT. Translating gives CASSYLEGSGELFF.

The chain's CDR3 is CASSESERRGYTF. The CDR3 bases are TGTGCCAGCAGTGAGAGTGAGAGGCGGGGCTACACCTTC. The gene calls are TRBV2 and TRBJ1-2; D remains unclear. Trimming cost V 3 bases and J 8 bases, with 13 bases left between them. The CDR3 is 13 residues long. Germline V gene lookup returns CDR1 SNHLY and CDR2 FYNNEI.

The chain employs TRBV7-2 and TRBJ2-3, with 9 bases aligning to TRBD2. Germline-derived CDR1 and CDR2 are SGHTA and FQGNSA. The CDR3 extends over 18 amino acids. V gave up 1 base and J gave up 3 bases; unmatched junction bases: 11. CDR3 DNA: TGTGCCAGCAGCTTAGTGGCTAGCGGGATCGGGGTGACAGATACGCAGTATTTT. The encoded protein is CASSLVASGIGVTDTQYF.

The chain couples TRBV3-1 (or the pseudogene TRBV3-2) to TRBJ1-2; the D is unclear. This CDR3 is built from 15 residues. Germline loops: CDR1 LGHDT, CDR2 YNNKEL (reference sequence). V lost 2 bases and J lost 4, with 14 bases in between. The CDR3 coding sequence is TGTGCCAGCAGCCAAACCCGGGAGTCGAGCTATGGCTACACCTTC. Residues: CASSQTRESSYGYTF.

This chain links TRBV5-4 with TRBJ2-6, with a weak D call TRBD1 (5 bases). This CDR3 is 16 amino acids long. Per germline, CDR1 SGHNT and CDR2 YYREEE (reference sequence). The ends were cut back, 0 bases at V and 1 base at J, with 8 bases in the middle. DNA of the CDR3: TGTGCCAGCAGCTTGGAGGGGAATTCTGGGGCCAACGTCCTGACTTTC. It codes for CASSLEGNSGANVLTF.

The CDR3 protein is CASSSRDRVQSSYEQYF. DNA for the CDR3: TGTGCCAGCAGCTCCCGGGACAGGGTTCAGTCCTCCTACGAGCAGTACTTC. V usage is TRBV5-4 and J usage is TRBJ2-7; 9 bases fit TRBD1. The CDR3 spans 17 residues. The ends lost 3 bases at V and 0 bases at J; junction bases unmatched: 10. CDR1 and CDR2 from the germline V gene are SGHNT and YYREEE (reference sequence).

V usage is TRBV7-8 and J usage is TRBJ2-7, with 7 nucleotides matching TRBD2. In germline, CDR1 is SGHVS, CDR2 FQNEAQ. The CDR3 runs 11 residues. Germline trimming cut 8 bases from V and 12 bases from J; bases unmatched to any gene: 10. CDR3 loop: CASQVGGRLYF. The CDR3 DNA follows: TGTGCCAGCCAAGTGGGCGGGAGACTGTACTTC.

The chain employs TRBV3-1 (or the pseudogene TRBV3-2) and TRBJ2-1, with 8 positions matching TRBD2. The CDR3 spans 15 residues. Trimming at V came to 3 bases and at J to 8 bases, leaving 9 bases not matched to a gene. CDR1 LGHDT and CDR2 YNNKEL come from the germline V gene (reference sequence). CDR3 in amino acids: CASSHSGLVQYEQFF. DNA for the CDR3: TGTGCCAGCAGCCACTCGGGACTAGTCCAATATGAGCAGTTCTTC.

CDR3 DNA: TGTGCCAGCAGCTTGGAGGCAGGGGTAGCAGATACGCAGTATTTT. Translating gives CASSLEAGVADTQYF. This rearrangement joins TRBV5-6 to TRBJ2-3; D might be TRBD1 (6 bases). This CDR3 has 15 residues. V lost 0 bases, J lost 4 bases, and 12 bases lay in between. Germline V CDR1 and CDR2: SGHDT, YYEEEE.

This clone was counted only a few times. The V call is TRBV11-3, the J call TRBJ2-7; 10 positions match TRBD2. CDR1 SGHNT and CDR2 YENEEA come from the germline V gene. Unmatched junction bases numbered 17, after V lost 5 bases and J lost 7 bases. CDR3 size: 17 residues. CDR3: CASSPTDRASGSVEQYF. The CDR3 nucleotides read TGTGCCAGCAGCCCGACGGATAGGGCTAGCGGGAGTGTAGAGCAGTACTTC.

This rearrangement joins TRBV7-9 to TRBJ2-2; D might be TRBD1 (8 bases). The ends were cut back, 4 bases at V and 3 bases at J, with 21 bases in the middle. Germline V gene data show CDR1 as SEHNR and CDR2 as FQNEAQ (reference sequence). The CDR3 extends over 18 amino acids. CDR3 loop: CASSSLGRGQAHTGELFF. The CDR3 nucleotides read TGTGCCAGCAGCTCCTTGGGGAGGGGACAGGCGCACACCGGGGAGCTGTTTTTT.

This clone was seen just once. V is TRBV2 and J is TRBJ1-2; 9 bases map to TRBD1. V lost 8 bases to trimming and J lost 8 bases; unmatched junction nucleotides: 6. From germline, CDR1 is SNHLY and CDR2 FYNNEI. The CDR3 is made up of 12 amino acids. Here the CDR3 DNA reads TGTGCCAGCGGGAGGACAGGGGTAGGCTACACCTTC. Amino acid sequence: CASGRTGVGYTF.

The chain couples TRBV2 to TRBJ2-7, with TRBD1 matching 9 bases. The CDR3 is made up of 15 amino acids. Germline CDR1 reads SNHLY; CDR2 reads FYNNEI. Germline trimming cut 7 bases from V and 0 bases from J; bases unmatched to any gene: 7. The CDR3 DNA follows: TGTGCCAGCACCAGGACAGGGGAGGGCTCCTACGAGCAGTACTTC. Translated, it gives CASTRTGEGSYEQYF.

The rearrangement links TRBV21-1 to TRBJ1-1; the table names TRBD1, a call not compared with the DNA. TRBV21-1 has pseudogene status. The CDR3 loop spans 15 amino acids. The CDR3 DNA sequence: TGTGCCAGCAAGAAGGGGGACAGGTGTTGGGCTGAAGCTTTCTTT. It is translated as CASKKGDRCWAEAFF.

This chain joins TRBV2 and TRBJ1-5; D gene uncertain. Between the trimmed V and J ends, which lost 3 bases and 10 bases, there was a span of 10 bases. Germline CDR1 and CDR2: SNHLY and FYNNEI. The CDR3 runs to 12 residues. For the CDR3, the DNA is TGTGCCAGCAGTGATGAGGGAACTCCCCAGCATTTT. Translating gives CASSDEGTPQHF.

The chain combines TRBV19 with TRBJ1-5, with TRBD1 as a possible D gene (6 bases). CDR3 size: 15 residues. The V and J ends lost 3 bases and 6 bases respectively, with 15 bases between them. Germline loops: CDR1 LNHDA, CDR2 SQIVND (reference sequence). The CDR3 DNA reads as TGTGCCAGTAGTATTTCTGGGGGCGCGGGTCAGCCCCAGCATTTT. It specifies CASSISGGAGQPQHF.

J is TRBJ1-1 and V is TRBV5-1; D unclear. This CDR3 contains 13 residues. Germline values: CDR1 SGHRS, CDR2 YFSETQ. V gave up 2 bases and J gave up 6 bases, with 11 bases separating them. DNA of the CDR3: TGCGCCAGCAGCTTAACGGTGGGCGCTGAAGCTTTCTTT. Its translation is CASSLTVGAEAFF.

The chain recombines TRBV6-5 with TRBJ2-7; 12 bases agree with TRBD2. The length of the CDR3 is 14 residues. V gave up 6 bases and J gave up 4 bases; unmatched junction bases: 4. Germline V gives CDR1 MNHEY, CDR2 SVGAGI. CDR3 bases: TGTGCCAGCAGCCAAGGACTAGCGGGGTACGAGCAGTACTTC. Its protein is CASSQGLAGYEQYF.

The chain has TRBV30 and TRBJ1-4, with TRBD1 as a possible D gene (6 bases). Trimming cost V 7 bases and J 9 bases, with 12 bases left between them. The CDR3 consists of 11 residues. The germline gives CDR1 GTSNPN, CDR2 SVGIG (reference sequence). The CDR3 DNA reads TGTGCCTTGGAGCAGGGGAAAAAACTGTTTTTT. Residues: CALEQGKKLFF.

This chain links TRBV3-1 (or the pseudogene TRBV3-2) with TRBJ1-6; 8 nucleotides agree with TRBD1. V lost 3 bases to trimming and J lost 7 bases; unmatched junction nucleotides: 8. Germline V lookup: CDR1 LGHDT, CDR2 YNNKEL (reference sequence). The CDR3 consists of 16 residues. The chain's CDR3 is CASSQFPGTGNSPLHF. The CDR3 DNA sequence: TGTGCCAGCAGCCAGTTCCCCGGGACAGGCAATTCACCCCTCCACTTT.

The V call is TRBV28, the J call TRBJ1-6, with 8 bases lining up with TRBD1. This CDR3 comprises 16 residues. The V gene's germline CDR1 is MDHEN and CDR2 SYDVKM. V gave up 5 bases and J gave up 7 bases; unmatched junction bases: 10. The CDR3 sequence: CASSTGRTGRNSPLHF. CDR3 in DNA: TGTGCCAGCAGTACCGGGCGGACAGGGCGAAATTCACCCCTCCACTTT.

The CDR3 protein is CASSEGSVPVYGYTF. In DNA, the CDR3 is TGTGCCAGCAGTGAAGGATCGGTCCCGGTGTATGGCTACACCTTC. This chain connects TRBV6-1 to TRBJ1-2, with D unresolved. This CDR3 contains 15 residues. V lost 1 base and J lost 5, with 14 bases in between. Per the germline V gene, CDR1 is MNHNS and CDR2 is SASEGT.